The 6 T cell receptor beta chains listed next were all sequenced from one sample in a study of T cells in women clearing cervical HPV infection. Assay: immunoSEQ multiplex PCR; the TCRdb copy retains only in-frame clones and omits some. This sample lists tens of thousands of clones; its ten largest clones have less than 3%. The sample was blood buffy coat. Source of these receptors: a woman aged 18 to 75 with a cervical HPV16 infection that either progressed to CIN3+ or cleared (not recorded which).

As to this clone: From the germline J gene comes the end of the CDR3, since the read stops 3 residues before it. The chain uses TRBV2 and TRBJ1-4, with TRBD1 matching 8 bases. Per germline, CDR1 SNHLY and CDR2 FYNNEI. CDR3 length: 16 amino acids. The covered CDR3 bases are TGTGCCAGCAGGCACAGGGGGGAGGCTGGGGCCAACGTA. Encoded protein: CASRHRGEAGANV. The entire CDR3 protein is CASRHRGEAGANVLFF.

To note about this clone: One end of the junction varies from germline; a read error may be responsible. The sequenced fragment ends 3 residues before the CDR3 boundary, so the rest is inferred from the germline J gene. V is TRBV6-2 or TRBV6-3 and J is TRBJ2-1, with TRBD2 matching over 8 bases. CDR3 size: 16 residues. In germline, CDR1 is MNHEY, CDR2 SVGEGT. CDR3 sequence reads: CASRQRRTSSHNEQFF. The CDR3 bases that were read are TGTGCCAGCAGGCAGAGACGGACTAGCTCCCACAATGAG.

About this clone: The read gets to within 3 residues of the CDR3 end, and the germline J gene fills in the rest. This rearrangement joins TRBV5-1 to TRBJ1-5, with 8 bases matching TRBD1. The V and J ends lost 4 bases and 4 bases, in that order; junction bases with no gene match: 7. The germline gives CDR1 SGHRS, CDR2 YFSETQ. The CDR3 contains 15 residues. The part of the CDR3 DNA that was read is TGCGCCAGCAGCCCAGGACAGGGAGGGAATCAGCCC. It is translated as CASSPGQGGNQP. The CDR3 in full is CASSPGQGGNQPQHF.

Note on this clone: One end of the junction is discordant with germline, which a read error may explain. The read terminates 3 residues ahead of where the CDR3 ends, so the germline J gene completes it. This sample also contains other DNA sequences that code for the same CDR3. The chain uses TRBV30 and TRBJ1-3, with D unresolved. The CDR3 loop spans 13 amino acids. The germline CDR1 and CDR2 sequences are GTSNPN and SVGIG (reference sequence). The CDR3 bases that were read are TGTGCCGGCCACCGACGTCGCGGAAACACA. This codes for CAGHRRRGNT. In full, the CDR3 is CAGHRRRGNTIYF.

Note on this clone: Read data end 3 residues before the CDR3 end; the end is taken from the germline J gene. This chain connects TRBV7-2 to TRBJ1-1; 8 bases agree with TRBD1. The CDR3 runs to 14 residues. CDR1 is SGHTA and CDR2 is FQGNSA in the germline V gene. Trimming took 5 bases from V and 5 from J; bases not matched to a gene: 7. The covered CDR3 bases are TGTGCCAGCAGCCTGCAGGGGGCGAGAACTGAA. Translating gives CASSLQGARTE. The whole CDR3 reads CASSLQGARTEAFF.

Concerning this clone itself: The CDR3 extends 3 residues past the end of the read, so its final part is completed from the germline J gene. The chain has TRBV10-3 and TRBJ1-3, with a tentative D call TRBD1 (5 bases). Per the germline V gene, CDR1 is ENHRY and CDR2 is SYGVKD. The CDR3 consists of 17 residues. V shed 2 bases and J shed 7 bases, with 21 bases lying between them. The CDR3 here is CAISEGSTGVFGNTIYF. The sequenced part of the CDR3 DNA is TGTGCCATCAGTGAGGGCTCAACGGGGGTCTTTGGGAACACC.